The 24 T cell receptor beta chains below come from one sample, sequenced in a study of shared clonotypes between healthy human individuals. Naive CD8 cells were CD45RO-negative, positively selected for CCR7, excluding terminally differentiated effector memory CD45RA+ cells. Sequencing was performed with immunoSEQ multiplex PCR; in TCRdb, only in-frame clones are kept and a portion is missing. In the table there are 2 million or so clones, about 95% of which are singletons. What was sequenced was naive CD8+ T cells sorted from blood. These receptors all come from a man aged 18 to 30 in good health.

CDR3 protein: CASSIPEYNEQFF. The CDR3 region has the DNA TGTGCCAGTAGTATCCCGGAATACAATGAGCAGTTCTTC. The rearrangement joins TRBV19 to TRBJ2-1; D call uncertain. This CDR3 spans 13 amino acids. The germline CDR1 and CDR2 sequences are LNHDA and SQIVND (reference sequence). The germline V and J ends were trimmed by 3 bases and 4 bases, with 7 bases remaining between them.

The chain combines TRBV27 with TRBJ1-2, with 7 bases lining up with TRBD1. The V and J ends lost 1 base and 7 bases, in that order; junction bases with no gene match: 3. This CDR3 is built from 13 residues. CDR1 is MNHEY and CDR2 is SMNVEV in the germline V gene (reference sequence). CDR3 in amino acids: CASSLFRGGGYTF. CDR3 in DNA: TGTGCCAGCAGTTTATTCAGGGGGGGTGGCTACACCTTC.

The CDR3 DNA follows: TGTGCCAGCAGCTTCCTAGGCCGGGGGGCCGAGCAGTACTTC. It translates to CASSFLGRGAEQYF. V and J are TRBV7-2 and TRBJ2-7; tentative D call: TRBD2 (7 bases). Germline CDR1 and CDR2: SGHTA and FQGNSA. The CDR3 length is 14 residues. Trimming left V 3 bases short and J 6 bases short, with 15 bases between.

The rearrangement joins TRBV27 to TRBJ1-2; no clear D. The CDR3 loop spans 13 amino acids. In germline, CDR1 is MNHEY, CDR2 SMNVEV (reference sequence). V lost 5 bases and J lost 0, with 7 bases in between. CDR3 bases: TGTGCCAGCAGTCACGCGACTAACTATGGCTACACCTTC. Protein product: CASSHATNYGYTF.

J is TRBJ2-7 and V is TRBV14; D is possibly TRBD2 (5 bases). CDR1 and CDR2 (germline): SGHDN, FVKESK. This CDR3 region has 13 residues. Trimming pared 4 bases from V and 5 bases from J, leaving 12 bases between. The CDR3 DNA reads TGTGCCAGCAGCCCCCCTCCGGGGAACGAGCAGTACTTC. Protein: CASSPPPGNEQYF.

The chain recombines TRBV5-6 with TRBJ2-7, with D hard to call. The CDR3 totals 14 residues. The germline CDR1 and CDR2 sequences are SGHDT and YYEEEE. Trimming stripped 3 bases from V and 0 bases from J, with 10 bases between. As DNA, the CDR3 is TGTGCCAGCAGCTGGGCTGATAGCTCCTACGAGCAGTACTTC. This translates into CASSWADSSYEQYF.

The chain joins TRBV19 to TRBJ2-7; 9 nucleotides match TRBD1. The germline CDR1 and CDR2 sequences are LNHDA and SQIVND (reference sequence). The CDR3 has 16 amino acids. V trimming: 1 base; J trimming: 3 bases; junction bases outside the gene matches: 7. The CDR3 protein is CASSIGPAGQGYEQYF. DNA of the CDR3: TGTGCCAGTAGTATAGGCCCAGCGGGACAGGGCTACGAGCAGTACTTC.

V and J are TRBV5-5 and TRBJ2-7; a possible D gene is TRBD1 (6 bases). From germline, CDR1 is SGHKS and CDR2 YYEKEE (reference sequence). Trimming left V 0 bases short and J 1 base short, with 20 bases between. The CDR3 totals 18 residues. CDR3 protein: CASSLEAPTGITSYEQYF. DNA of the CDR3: TGTGCCAGCAGCTTGGAGGCTCCGACAGGAATCACTTCCTACGAGCAGTACTTC.

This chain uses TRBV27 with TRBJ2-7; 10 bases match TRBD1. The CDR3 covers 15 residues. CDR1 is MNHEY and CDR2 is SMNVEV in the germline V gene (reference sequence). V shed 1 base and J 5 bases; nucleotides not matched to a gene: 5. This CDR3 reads CASSLLGDRGNEQYF. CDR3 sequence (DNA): TGTGCCAGCAGTTTATTGGGGGACAGGGGCAACGAGCAGTACTTC.

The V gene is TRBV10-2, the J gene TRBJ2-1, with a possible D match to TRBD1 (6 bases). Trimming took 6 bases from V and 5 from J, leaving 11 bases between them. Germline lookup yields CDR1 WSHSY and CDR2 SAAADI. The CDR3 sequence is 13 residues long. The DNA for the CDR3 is TGCGCCAGCAGATACAGGGCCGACAATGAGCAGTTCTTC. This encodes CASRYRADNEQFF.

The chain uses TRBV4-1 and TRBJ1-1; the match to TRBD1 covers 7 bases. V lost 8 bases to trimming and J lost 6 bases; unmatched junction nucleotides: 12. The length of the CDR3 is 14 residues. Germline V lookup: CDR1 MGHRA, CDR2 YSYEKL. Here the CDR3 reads CASSWGQGVSEAFF. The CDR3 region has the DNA TGCGCCAGCTCCTGGGGCCAGGGGGTTTCTGAAGCTTTCTTT.

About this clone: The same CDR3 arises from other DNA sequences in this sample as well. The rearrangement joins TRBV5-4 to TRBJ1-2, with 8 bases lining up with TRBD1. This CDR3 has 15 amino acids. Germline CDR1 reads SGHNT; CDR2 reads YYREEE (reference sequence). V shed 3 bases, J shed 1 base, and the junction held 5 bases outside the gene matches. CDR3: CASSSPGQVNYGYTF. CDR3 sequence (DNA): TGTGCCAGCAGCTCTCCGGGACAGGTTAACTATGGCTACACCTTC.

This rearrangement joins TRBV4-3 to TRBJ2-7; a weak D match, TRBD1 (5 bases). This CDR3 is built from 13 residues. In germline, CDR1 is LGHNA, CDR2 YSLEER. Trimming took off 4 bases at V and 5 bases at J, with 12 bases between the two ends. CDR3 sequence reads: CASSPHRFNEQYF. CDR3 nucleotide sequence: TGCGCCAGCAGCCCCCACAGGTTCAACGAGCAGTACTTC.

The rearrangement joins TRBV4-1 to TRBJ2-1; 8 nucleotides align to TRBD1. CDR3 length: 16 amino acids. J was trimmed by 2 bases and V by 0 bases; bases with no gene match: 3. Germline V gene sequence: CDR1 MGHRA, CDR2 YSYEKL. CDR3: CASSQDGQGTYNEQFF. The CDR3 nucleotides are TGCGCCAGCAGCCAAGACGGACAGGGTACCTACAATGAGCAGTTCTTC.

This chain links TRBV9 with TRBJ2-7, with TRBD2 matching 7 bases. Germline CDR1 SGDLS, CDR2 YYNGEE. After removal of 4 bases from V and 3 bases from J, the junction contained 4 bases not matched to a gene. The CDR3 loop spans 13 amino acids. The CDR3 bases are TGTGCCAGCAGCTATGGCGGGAGCTACGAGCAGTACTTC. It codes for CASSYGGSYEQYF.

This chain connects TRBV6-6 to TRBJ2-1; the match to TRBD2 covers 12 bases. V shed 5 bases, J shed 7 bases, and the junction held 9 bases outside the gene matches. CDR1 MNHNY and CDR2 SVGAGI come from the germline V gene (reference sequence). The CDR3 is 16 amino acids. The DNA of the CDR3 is TGTGCCAGCAGTCTCTACGAAGGACTAGCGGGGAATGAGCAGTTCTTC. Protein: CASSLYEGLAGNEQFF.

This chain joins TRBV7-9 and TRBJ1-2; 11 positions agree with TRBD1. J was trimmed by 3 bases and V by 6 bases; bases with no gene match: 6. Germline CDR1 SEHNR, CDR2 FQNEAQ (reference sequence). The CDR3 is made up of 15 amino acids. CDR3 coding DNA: TGTGCCAGCAGTGGACAGGGGGCGATCTACTATGGCTACACCTTC. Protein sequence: CASSGQGAIYYGYTF.

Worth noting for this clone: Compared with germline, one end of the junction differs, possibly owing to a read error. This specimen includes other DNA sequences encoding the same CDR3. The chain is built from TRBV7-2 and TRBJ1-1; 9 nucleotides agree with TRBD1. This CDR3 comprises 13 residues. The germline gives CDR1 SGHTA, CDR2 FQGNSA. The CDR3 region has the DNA TGCGCCAGCAGCCATAGGACAGGGGCGGAAACTTTCTTT. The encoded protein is CASSHRTGAETFF.

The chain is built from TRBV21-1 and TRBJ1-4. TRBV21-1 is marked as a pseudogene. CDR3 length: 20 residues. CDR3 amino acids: CASSKLLLSGAGGTNEKLFF. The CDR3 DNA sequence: TGTGCCAGCAGCAAACTTTTATTATCGGGGGCCGGTGGGACTAATGAAAAACTGTTTTTT.

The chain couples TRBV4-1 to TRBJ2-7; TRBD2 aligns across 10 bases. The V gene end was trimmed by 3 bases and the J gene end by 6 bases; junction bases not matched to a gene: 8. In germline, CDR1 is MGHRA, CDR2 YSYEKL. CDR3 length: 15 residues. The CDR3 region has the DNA TGCGCCAGCAGCCAGGCTCCTAGCGGGAGTACCGAGCAGTACTTC. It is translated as CASSQAPSGSTEQYF.

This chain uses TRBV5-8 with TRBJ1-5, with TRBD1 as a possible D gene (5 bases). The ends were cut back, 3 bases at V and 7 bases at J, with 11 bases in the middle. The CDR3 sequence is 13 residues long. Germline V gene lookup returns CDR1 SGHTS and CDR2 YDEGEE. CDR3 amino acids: CASSSGPLQPQHF. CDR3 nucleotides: TGTGCCAGCAGCTCGGGACCCCTCCAGCCCCAGCATTTT.

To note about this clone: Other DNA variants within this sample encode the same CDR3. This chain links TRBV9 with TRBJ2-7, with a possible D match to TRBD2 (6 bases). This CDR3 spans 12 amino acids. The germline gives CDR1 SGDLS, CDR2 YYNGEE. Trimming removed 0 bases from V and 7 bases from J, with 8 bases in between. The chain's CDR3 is CASSVGGGEQYF. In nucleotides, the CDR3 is TGTGCCAGCAGCGTAGGCGGAGGGGAGCAGTACTTC.

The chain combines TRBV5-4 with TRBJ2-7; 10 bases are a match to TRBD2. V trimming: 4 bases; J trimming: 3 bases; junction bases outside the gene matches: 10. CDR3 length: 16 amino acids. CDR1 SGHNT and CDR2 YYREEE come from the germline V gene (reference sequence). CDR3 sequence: CASSAIAGGRGYEQYF. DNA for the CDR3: TGTGCCAGCAGCGCCATAGCGGGAGGCCGCGGCTACGAGCAGTACTTC.

Here the CDR3 reads CASSLDTRQANTEAFF. CDR3 sequence (DNA): TGTGCCAGCAGCTTAGATACTCGGCAGGCGAACACTGAAGCTTTCTTT. The chain combines TRBV11-2 with TRBJ1-1, with D unclear. This CDR3 is built from 16 residues. Trimming took 0 bases from V and 1 from J, leaving 12 bases between them. Germline CDR1 and CDR2: SGHAT and FQNNGV.